A selection of T cell receptor beta chains follows, all from one sample in a study of cytomegalovirus exposure and HLA in healthy donors. The repertoire was sequenced with immunoSEQ multiplex PCR; TCRdb's copy has only in-frame clones and lacks some. The sample has about 79,000 clones, over 85% seen once. Specimen: PBMCs. The receptors were sampled from a woman younger than 45 in good health and CMV-seronegative. Each CDR3 is given with its conserved first and last residue. The order of the fields is J gene, D gene, clone size, V gene, CDR3 DNA, CDR3 protein. A D gene is named only where the DNA matches it firmly. Clone size is shown for a subset of rows, as once, few, many or a class of expanded clone.

>TRBJ2-1|TRBD2|NA|TRBV7-3
TGTGCCAGCAGCTTAACTGGACTAGCGGGAGGGAGTGAGCAGTTCTTC
CASSLTGLAGGSEQFF
>TRBJ1-3|NA|NA|TRBV7-9
TGTGCCAGCAGCTCGATACAGGGAACTGGAAACACCATATATTTT
CASSSIQGTGNTIYF
>TRBJ1-2|NA|once|TRBV27
TGTGCCAGCAGTTCCACGAGGGCGGGGGCCAATGGCTACACCTTC
CASSSTRAGANGYTF
>TRBJ2-1|TRBD1|NA|TRBV5-6
TGTGCCAGCAGCTACAGGACAGGGGGCCTATCCTACAATGAGCAGTTCTTC
CASSYRTGGLSYNEQFF
>TRBJ1-4|NA|once|TRBV30
TGTGCCTGGAGTGCAGGGAAGGAGAATGAAAAACTGTTTTTT
CAWSAGKENEKLFF
>TRBJ1-5|NA|NA|TRBV2
TGTGCCAGCAGTGAGGGAGGGCGGGGACAGCCCCAGCATTTT
CASSEGGRGQPQHF
>TRBJ1-4|NA|NA|TRBV4-1
TGCGCCAGCCGTCCCCTTTTCCTCCGGACAGAAATTAATGAAAAACTGTTTTTT
CASRPLFLRTEINEKLFF
>TRBJ2-1|TRBD2|NA|TRBV19
TGTGCCAGTAGTACCCCTAGCGGGAGGAATGAGCAGTTCTTC
CASSTPSGRNEQFF
>TRBJ1-2|NA|NA|TRBV7-9
TGTGCCAGCACCGATGGAGGGACCGGGGGCTACACCTTC
CASTDGGTGGYTF
>TRBJ2-6|NA|NA|TRBV27
TGTGCCAGCAGTTATGAGAGGGCGCAAGGGGCCAACGTCCTGACTTTC
CASSYERAQGANVLTF
>TRBJ1-2|TRBD1|NA|TRBV4-1
TGCGCCAGCAGCCAGCCTGTTTCTCAGGGGGATAGCTATGGCTACACCTTC
CASSQPVSQGDSYGYTF
>TRBJ2-3|NA|NA|TRBV6-4
TGTGCCAGCAGTGGCTCTCCACTGACAGGGAGGTCGCCAGATACGCAGTATTTT
CASSGSPLTGRSPDTQYF
>TRBJ2-7|NA|NA|TRBV4-3
TGCGCCAGCAGCCAAGGATTGTGGGGAGAGGACGAGCAGTACTTC
CASSQGLWGEDEQYF
>TRBJ2-1|NA|NA|TRBV7-9
TGTGCCAGCAGCTTCTCCAGACGGAGGAGGGATGAGCAGTTCTTC
CASSFSRRRRDEQFF